This entry lists 24 T cell receptor beta chains sequenced from one sample in a study of blood T cell repertoires in COVID-19. Repertoires were generated with immunoSEQ multiplex PCR, while TCRdb's copy carries only in-frame clones and drops some. The data hold a few hundred thousand clones, with roughly 80% observed a single time. Sequencing used PBMCs or T cells enriched from blood (not recorded which). These TCRs come from a middle-aged man who had been exposed to COVID-19.

This clone was seen just once. The chain links TRBV27 to TRBJ2-7, with TRBD2 matching 7 bases. The CDR3 runs 15 residues. Looked up from germline, CDR1 is MNHEY and CDR2 is SMNVEV (reference sequence). V shed 1 base, J shed 4 bases, and the junction held 7 bases outside the gene matches. CDR3 protein: CASSLFGRLAYEQYF. DNA of the CDR3: TGTGCCAGCAGTTTATTTGGAAGACTAGCTTACGAGCAGTACTTC.

The V gene is TRBV29-1, the J gene TRBJ1-2; D is ambiguous. Trimming cost V 5 bases and J 7 bases, with 14 bases left between them. The CDR3 is made up of 12 amino acids. Germline V lookup: CDR1 SQVTM, CDR2 ANQGSEA. CDR3 residues: CSVNEFRAGYTF. The DNA for the CDR3 is TGCAGCGTTAATGAGTTTCGTGCTGGCTACACCTTC.

The rearrangement uses TRBV2 and TRBJ1-6; maybe TRBD1 (5 bases). From germline, CDR1 is SNHLY and CDR2 FYNNEI. CDR3 size: 15 residues. V lost 5 bases to trimming and J lost 9 bases, with 17 bases between them. The CDR3 DNA sequence: TGTGCCAGCAGTCCCCGGGAGGGACGGGGTTCACCCCTCCACTTT. Its protein product is CASSPREGRGSPLHF.

This chain joins TRBV2 and TRBJ2-6; no definite D call. CDR3 size: 18 residues. Germline CDR1 is SNHLY and CDR2 is FYNNEI. V lost 6 bases to trimming and J lost 1 base, with 19 bases between them. CDR3 DNA: TGTGCCAGCAGGGCACCTCTCAGACTCCTTTCTGGGGCCAACGTCCTGACTTTC. Amino acid sequence: CASRAPLRLLSGANVLTF.

V is TRBV6-1 and J is TRBJ2-3, with 7 bases aligning to TRBD1. Germline-derived CDR1 and CDR2 are MNHNS and SASEGT. J gave up 1 base and V 3 bases, and 7 bases lay outside the gene matches. CDR3 size: 16 residues. CDR3 protein: CASSDPPGQRTDTQYF. The CDR3, as DNA: TGTGCCAGCAGTGATCCCCCGGGACAGCGCACAGATACGCAGTATTTT.

As DNA, the CDR3 is TGTGCCAGTAGTTTCGGACAGGCCTCGGATACGCAGTATTTT. This translates into CASSFGQASDTQYF. The rearrangement links TRBV19 to TRBJ2-3; TRBD1 matches 7 bases. Germline values: CDR1 LNHDA, CDR2 SQIVND (reference sequence). With V trimmed by 5 bases and J by 6 bases, 8 bases remained unmatched. The CDR3 runs to 14 residues.

This clone was counted a few times. This chain links TRBV19 with TRBJ2-1, with 12 positions matching TRBD1. J was trimmed by 8 bases and V by 3 bases; bases with no gene match: 5. Per germline, CDR1 LNHDA and CDR2 SQIVND (reference sequence). CDR3 size: 15 residues. CDR3 sequence reads: CASSIGGTGGDEQFF. The CDR3 nucleotides read TGTGCCAGTAGTATTGGCGGGACAGGGGGCGATGAGCAGTTCTTC.

The CDR3 loop reads CASSSGGIDNEQFF. The CDR3 DNA is TGTGCCAGCAGCTCCGGGGGGATCGACAATGAGCAGTTCTTC. The rearrangement links TRBV9 to TRBJ2-1; 7 bases are shared with TRBD2. The germline V gene has CDR1 SGDLS and CDR2 YYNGEE. The CDR3 is made up of 14 amino acids. V shed 4 bases and J 5 bases; nucleotides not matched to a gene: 6.

J is TRBJ2-7 and V is TRBV12-2; TRBD2 was called by the table and not checked on the DNA. TRBV12-2 is recorded as a pseudogene. The CDR3 has 16 amino acids. The CDR3 coding sequence is TGTGCAAGTCGCTTTAGGACTAGCGGGCCATCCTACGAGCAGTACTTC. The encoded protein is CASRFRTSGPSYEQYF.

This clone is a singleton in its sample. The genes are TRBV11-1 and TRBJ2-3; 8 bases map to TRBD2. This CDR3 comprises 15 residues. V shed 5 bases and J 4 bases; nucleotides not matched to a gene: 8. Germline values: CDR1 SGHAT, CDR2 FQDESV (reference sequence). Here the CDR3 reads CASSPLTSGADTQYF. The CDR3 nucleotides read TGTGCCAGCAGCCCTCTCACTAGCGGAGCAGATACGCAGTATTTT. Based on the CDR3 plus reference TRBV11-1 and TRBJ2-3, the full variable domain is EAEVAQSPRYKITEKSQAVAFWCDPISGHATLYWYRQILGQGPELLVQFQDESVVDDSQLPKDRFSAERLKGVDSTLKIQPAELGDSAMYLCASSPLTSGADTQYFGPGTRLTVL.

The chain links TRBV5-1 to TRBJ1-1; D gene uncertain. This CDR3 region has 14 residues. CDR1 is SGHRS, CDR2 YFSETQ, per germline. Trimming shortened V by 2 bases and J by 6 bases, and 14 bases separated the two germline ends. CDR3 nucleotides: TGCGCCAGCAGCTTAATGGTTGAGGGCCCTGAAGCTTTCTTT. This encodes CASSLMVEGPEAFF.

This clone was counted ten times or more. V and J are TRBV19 and TRBJ1-1; D remains ambiguous. The germline V and J ends were trimmed by 3 bases and 5 bases, with 4 bases remaining between them. CDR3 size: 11 residues. Germline V gene lookup returns CDR1 LNHDA and CDR2 SQIVND (reference sequence). CDR3 bases: TGTGCCAGTAGTATGAGGACTGAAGCTTTCTTT. It translates to CASSMRTEAFF.

CDR3 loop: CASSHRDRDSYGYTF. Here the CDR3 DNA reads TGTGCCAGCAGCCACCGGGACAGGGACAGCTATGGCTACACCTTC. V gene TRBV5-4 combines with J gene TRBJ1-2; 9 nucleotides match TRBD1. V shed 4 bases and J 4 bases; nucleotides not matched to a gene: 8. The CDR3 length is 15 residues. Germline CDR1 and CDR2: SGHNT and YYREEE (reference sequence).

The chain is built from TRBV29-1 and TRBJ2-7, with D unresolved. Germline CDR1 reads SQVTM; CDR2 reads ANQGSEA. The CDR3 has 10 residues. The V gene lost 4 bases and the J gene lost 4 bases, with 5 bases spanning the gap. CDR3 sequence (DNA): TGCAGCGTTGGTTCGTACGAGCAGTACTTC. Translated, it gives CSVGSYEQYF.

The V and J genes are TRBV19 and TRBJ1-2; no definite D call. The V end was cut by 3 bases, the J end by 6 bases, with 11 bases between. CDR1 and CDR2 from the germline V gene are LNHDA and SQIVND (reference sequence). The CDR3 spans 13 residues. CDR3 residues: CASSISEGDGYTF. The CDR3 DNA is TGTGCCAGTAGTATCTCCGAGGGCGATGGCTACACCTTC.

The chain carries TRBV19 and TRBJ1-5; possibly TRBD1 for D (5 bases). Germline-derived CDR1 and CDR2 are LNHDA and SQIVND (reference sequence). This CDR3 has 14 residues. V lost 10 bases and J lost 5, with 18 bases in between. CDR3 sequence: CATRVQAVDQPQHF. CDR3 sequence (DNA): TGTGCCACCCGGGTACAGGCTGTGGATCAGCCCCAGCATTTT.

The chain is built from TRBV21-1 and TRBJ2-7; the D call TRBD2 from the table was never checked on the DNA. TRBV21-1 is assigned pseudogene status. The CDR3 extends over 14 amino acids. CDR3 amino acids: CASREREDSYEQYF. The CDR3 DNA sequence: TGTGCCAGCAGAGAGCGGGAGGATTCCTACGAGCAGTACTTC.

The chain is built from TRBV7-3 and TRBJ2-5; 7 nucleotides line up with TRBD2. The CDR3 runs 15 residues. Trimming removed 5 bases from V and 1 base from J; junction bases left unmatched: 7. Germline CDR1 is SGHTA and CDR2 is FQGTGA. For the CDR3, the DNA is TGTGCCAGCAGCCCGACACTAGCGTCCCAAGAGACCCAGTACTTC. Its protein is CASSPTLASQETQYF.

The CDR3 DNA sequence: TGTGCCACCGGCCCGACAGGGAAGGGCAATCAGCCCCAGCATTTT. Protein: CATGPTGKGNQPQHF. The V call is TRBV24-1, the J call TRBJ1-5, with 7 bases matching TRBD1. Trimming took 9 bases from V and 2 from J; bases not matched to a gene: 9. Per the germline V gene, CDR1 is KGHDR and CDR2 is SFDVKD. This CDR3 has 15 amino acids.

The chain carries TRBV18 and TRBJ2-3; D gene ambiguous. CDR3 size: 12 residues. V lost 5 bases, J lost 5 bases, and 8 bases lay in between. Germline V lookup: CDR1 KGHSH, CDR2 LQKENI. The CDR3 region has the DNA TGTGCCAGCTCAAGCCGCGGAGATACGCAGTATTTT. Translating it yields CASSSRGDTQYF.

Worth noting for this clone: The sample contains more than one DNA sequence encoding this CDR3. The chain employs TRBV2 and TRBJ1-1, with a possible D match to TRBD1 (5 bases). Germline CDR1 and CDR2: SNHLY and FYNNEI. CDR3 size: 14 residues. Trimming took 4 bases from V and 0 from J, leaving 9 bases between them. This CDR3 reads CASSAQGMNTEAFF. The CDR3 nucleotides are TGTGCCAGCAGTGCTCAGGGTATGAACACTGAAGCTTTCTTT.

This chain joins TRBV10-3 and TRBJ2-1, with TRBD2 identical over 11 bases. Per the germline V gene, CDR1 is ENHRY and CDR2 is SYGVKD. Germline trimming cut 6 bases from V and 0 bases from J; bases unmatched to any gene: 16. The CDR3 loop spans 20 amino acids. CDR3 bases: TGTGCCATCAGGGGGTATTCGACTAGCGGGGCCTATAGCTCCTACAATGAGCAGTTCTTC. Translated: CAIRGYSTSGAYSSYNEQFF.

The chain uses TRBV5-1 and TRBJ2-7; tentatively, D is TRBD1 (5 bases). The CDR3 sequence is 14 residues long. The germline V gene encodes CDR1 SGHRS and CDR2 YFSETQ. With 2 bases removed from V and 0 bases from J, the gap between germline ends came to 9 bases. CDR3 loop: CASSFSRDSYEQYF. The CDR3 bases are TGCGCCAGCAGCTTTTCCAGGGACTCCTACGAGCAGTACTTC.

The V call is TRBV7-9, the J call TRBJ1-4, with 8 bases identical to TRBD1. Germline-derived CDR1 and CDR2 are SEHNR and FQNEAQ (reference sequence). There are 15 residues in the CDR3. Trimming took 5 bases from V and 8 from J; bases not matched to a gene: 10. As DNA, the CDR3 is TGTGCCAGCAGCCCGGACAGGGAAAGGGGGGAAAAACTGTTTTTT. It translates to CASSPDRERGEKLFF.